Listed here are 27 T cell receptor beta chains from one sample, sequenced in a study of chemoradiotherapy in HPV16-positive cancers. Some clones are missing from TCRdb's copy, which holds only in-frame ones; the method was immunoSEQ multiplex PCR. The table includes 9,500 to 15,000 clones, roughly nine tenths detected once. Here the sequenced sample was blood, taken from a patient who underwent chemoradiotherapy. The origin of the receptors is a human donor with HPV-associated anogenital cancer.

V and J are TRBV5-8 and TRBJ1-2, with 8 bases identical to TRBD1. The V and J ends lost 4 bases and 4 bases, in that order; junction bases with no gene match: 6. The CDR3 is 14 amino acids. Per germline, CDR1 SGHTS and CDR2 YDEGEE. The CDR3 coding sequence is TGTGCCAGCAGCCCGCGACAGGGGAGCTATGGCTACACCTTC. Its translation: CASSPRQGSYGYTF.

This chain connects TRBV5-1 to TRBJ2-3; 13 bases are shared with TRBD2. The CDR3 contains 17 residues. Germline CDR1 is SGHRS and CDR2 is YFSETQ. The J segment lost 3 bases and the V segment lost 0 bases, leaving 4 bases of the junction unmatched. The CDR3 DNA reads as TGCGCCAGCAGCTTGGCGGGACTAGCGGGGAATACAGATACGCAGTATTTT. Encoded protein: CASSLAGLAGNTDTQYF.

CDR3 nucleotides: TGTGCCAGCAGCTTAGTGGACAGCGGTACAGATACGCAGTATTTT. Its translation is CASSLVDSGTDTQYF. V and J are TRBV5-5 and TRBJ2-3, with D perhaps TRBD1 (6 bases). Per the germline V gene, CDR1 is SGHKS and CDR2 is YYEKEE (reference sequence). V shed 2 bases and J shed 3 bases, with 13 bases lying between them. This CDR3 region has 15 residues.

In its sample, this clone was seen once. The chain is built from TRBV5-5 and TRBJ1-5; D is uncertain. V was pared by 3 bases and J by 3 bases, with 19 bases between. CDR3 length: 17 residues. Germline V lookup: CDR1 SGHKS, CDR2 YYEKEE (reference sequence). Here the CDR3 reads CASSSAEVTSVNQPQHF. Written as DNA, the CDR3 is TGTGCCAGCAGCTCCGCCGAAGTCACCTCGGTCAATCAGCCCCAGCATTTT. Combining the CDR3 with reference TRBV5-5 and TRBJ1-5 gives the whole variable domain DAGVTQSPTHLIKTRGQQVTLRCSPISGHKSVSWYQQVLGQGPQFIFQYYEKEERGRGNFPDRFSARQFPNYSSELNVNALLLGDSALYLCASSSAEVTSVNQPQHFGDGTRLSIL.

V and J are TRBV5-1 and TRBJ1-1; no clear D. CDR1 is SGHRS and CDR2 is YFSETQ in the germline V gene. The CDR3 has 16 amino acids. Trimming removed 0 bases at V and 0 bases at J, with 12 bases between. CDR3 residues: CASSLELQIMNTEAFF. The CDR3 region has the DNA TGCGCCAGCAGCTTGGAACTACAGATCATGAACACTGAAGCTTTCTTT.

This clone showed up just a few times. The chain carries TRBV19 and TRBJ1-2; D gene unclear. This CDR3 has 13 amino acids. Germline V gene lookup returns CDR1 LNHDA and CDR2 SQIVND (reference sequence). V was trimmed by 5 bases and J by 2 bases, leaving 9 bases between them. CDR3 in amino acids: CASSGSRNYGYTF. For the CDR3, the DNA is TGTGCCAGTAGTGGTTCCAGGAACTATGGCTACACCTTC.

The genes are TRBV6-5 and TRBJ1-2; TRBD1 agrees at 7 bases. The germline CDR1 and CDR2 sequences are MNHEY and SVGAGI. CDR3 length: 13 amino acids. V lost 5 bases and J lost 4; bases outside the gene matches: 4. CDR3 DNA: TGTGCCAGCAGTCAGGGGGGCATCTATGGCTACACCTTC. This codes for CASSQGGIYGYTF.

The chain carries TRBV5-1 and TRBJ1-2, with TRBD1 matching 12 bases. Germline V CDR1 and CDR2: SGHRS, YFSETQ. V gave up 1 base and J gave up 1 base; unmatched junction bases: 8. The CDR3 runs 18 residues. The CDR3 spells CASSLWSGQGALNYGYTF. The CDR3 DNA follows: TGCGCCAGCAGCTTGTGGTCGGGACAGGGGGCCCTTAACTATGGCTACACCTTC.

The gene calls are TRBV5-1 and TRBJ2-3; no clear D gene. V was pared by 4 bases and J by 3 bases, with 15 bases between. The germline gives CDR1 SGHRS, CDR2 YFSETQ. This CDR3 comprises 15 residues. The CDR3 DNA is TGCGCCAGCAGCCTCAACGCTGGTAGAACAGATACGCAGTATTTT. Amino acids: CASSLNAGRTDTQYF.

V and J are TRBV28 and TRBJ2-7, with D hard to call. The CDR3 has 13 amino acids. Germline V lookup: CDR1 MDHEN, CDR2 SYDVKM. Trimming stripped 9 bases from V and 2 bases from J, with 14 bases between. The CDR3: CASNTVDPYEQYF. The CDR3 nucleotides are TGTGCCAGTAATACAGTCGACCCCTACGAGCAGTACTTC. The variable domain in full, completed from reference TRBV28 and TRBJ2-7, reads DVKVTQSSRYLVKRTGEKVFLECVQDMDHENMFWYRQDPGLGLRLIYFSYDVKMKEKGDIPEGYSVSREKKERFSLILESASTNQTSMYLCASNTVDPYEQYFGPGTRLTVT.

V gene TRBV27 combines with J gene TRBJ1-2; D ambiguous. The CDR3 totals 16 residues. Per germline, CDR1 MNHEY and CDR2 SMNVEV (reference sequence). Trimming took off 3 bases at V and 8 bases at J, with 22 bases between the two ends. The CDR3 DNA sequence: TGTGCCAGCAGTTTTGGGGAGAGGCGGACCCTCGAGGGCTACACCTTC. Translated: CASSFGERRTLEGYTF.

The rearrangement uses TRBV4-3 and TRBJ1-6; D is unclear. Trimming took off 0 bases at V and 10 bases at J, with 7 bases between the two ends. Germline values: CDR1 LGHNA, CDR2 YSLEER. The CDR3 contains 13 residues. DNA of the CDR3: TGCGCCAGCAGCCAAGATTCGGGATCACCCCTCCACTTT. It encodes CASSQDSGSPLHF.

The J gene is TRBJ2-5, the V gene TRBV5-5; 9 bases fit TRBD1. The trim removed 3 bases at V and 5 bases at J, leaving 11 bases unmatched. The CDR3 runs 16 residues. Germline assignment: CDR1 SGHKS and CDR2 YYEKEE (reference sequence). CDR3 protein: CASSSPGQGRWETQYF. CDR3 nucleotide sequence: TGTGCCAGCAGCTCCCCTGGACAGGGGAGGTGGGAGACCCAGTACTTC. Looking up the rest from reference TRBV5-5 and TRBJ2-5 gives the full variable domain: DAGVTQSPTHLIKTRGQQVTLRCSPISGHKSVSWYQQVLGQGPQFIFQYYEKEERGRGNFPDRFSARQFPNYSSELNVNALLLGDSALYLCASSSPGQGRWETQYFGPGTRLLVL.

The chain employs TRBV19 and TRBJ1-2; tentatively, D is TRBD1 (5 bases). The CDR3 sequence is 13 residues long. CDR1 is LNHDA and CDR2 is SQIVND in the germline V gene (reference sequence). The CDR3 loop reads CGIQDPAYGGYTF. The CDR3 coding sequence is TGTGGGATACAGGATCCGGCGTACGGCGGCTACACCTTC.

The V call is TRBV28, the J call TRBJ2-2; weak D call: TRBD1 (5 bases). The germline CDR1 and CDR2 sequences are MDHEN and SYDVKM. The CDR3 loop spans 13 amino acids. V was cut by 6 bases and J by 4 bases, with 9 bases left in between. DNA for the CDR3: TGTGCCAGCAGGGAAGGGGCCACCGGGGAGCTGTTTTTT. The encoded protein is CASREGATGELFF.

A single count supports this clone. The chain employs TRBV5-4 and TRBJ1-2; 7 positions agree with TRBD1. This CDR3 is 15 amino acids long. V was pared by 2 bases and J by 2 bases, with 6 bases of the junction left unmatched. Germline V gene sequence: CDR1 SGHNT, CDR2 YYREEE (reference sequence). CDR3 residues: CASSFLGRGNYGYTF. CDR3 nucleotide sequence: TGTGCCAGCAGCTTCCTTGGCAGGGGGAACTATGGCTACACCTTC.

This chain uses TRBV7-2 with TRBJ1-4; D not certain. This CDR3 spans 15 amino acids. Trimming took off 6 bases at V and 7 bases at J, with 18 bases between the two ends. CDR1 is SGHTA, CDR2 FQGNSA, per germline. CDR3 DNA: TGTGCCAGCAGAACCGTGGGTCTGGAGGGTGAAAAACTGTTTTTT. This sequence encodes CASRTVGLEGEKLFF.

This clone was recorded once. The V call is TRBV2, the J call TRBJ1-3; possibly TRBD1 for D (5 bases). This CDR3 spans 14 amino acids. Germline CDR1 and CDR2: SNHLY and FYNNEI. Trimming cost V 6 bases and J 2 bases, with 11 bases left between them. CDR3 region: CASRAGTAGNTIYF. Written as DNA, the CDR3 is TGTGCCAGCAGAGCCGGGACGGCTGGAAACACCATATATTTT.

This rearrangement joins TRBV9 to TRBJ1-6; TRBD1 is a possible D gene (5 bases). Germline values: CDR1 SGDLS, CDR2 YYNGEE. The V and J ends lost 0 bases and 9 bases respectively, with 16 bases between them. CDR3 size: 16 residues. The CDR3 nucleotides read TGTGCCAGCAGCGTAGAACAGGCCCTCAGAGGTTCACCCCTCCACTTT. It specifies CASSVEQALRGSPLHF.

The V and J genes are TRBV2 and TRBJ2-1, with D tentatively TRBD2 (6 bases). The CDR3 runs 12 residues. Deletions cut 7 bases from V and 8 bases from J, with 12 bases between. CDR1 is SNHLY, CDR2 FYNNEI, per germline. CDR3 nucleotides: TGTGCCAGCACTCCGACTAGAGATGAGCAGTTCTTC. As protein: CASTPTRDEQFF.

This clone appeared a single time. DNA of the CDR3: TGTGCCAGCAGCTCAGGGGGCGGAAAGACCCAGTACTTC. Translating gives CASSSGGGKTQYF. The chain joins TRBV6-5 to TRBJ2-5; TRBD1 matches at 8 bases. The CDR3 length is 13 residues. Germline CDR1 and CDR2: MNHEY and SVGAGI. With 6 bases clipped from V and 6 bases from J, the junction kept 6 bases outside the gene matches.

The genes are TRBV5-4 and TRBJ2-4, with D tentatively TRBD2 (5 bases). The CDR3 is 13 amino acids. Trimming stripped 4 bases from V and 8 bases from J, with 13 bases between. The germline V gene encodes CDR1 SGHNT and CDR2 YYREEE (reference sequence). CDR3 DNA: TGTGCCAGCAGCCTGGTCGGGGATTACATTCAGTACTTC. It yields the protein CASSLVGDYIQYF. The variable domain in full, with the rest retrieved from reference TRBV5-4 and TRBJ2-4, is ETGVTQSPTHLIKTRGQQVTLRCSSQSGHNTVSWYQQALGQGPQFIFQYYREEENGRGNFPPRFSGLQFPNYSSELNVNALELDDSALYLCASSLVGDYIQYFGAGTRLSVL.

The V and J genes are TRBV7-9 and TRBJ2-3; 7 bases align to TRBD2. Unmatched junction bases numbered 11, after V lost 8 bases and J lost 0 bases. This CDR3 has 16 residues. Germline CDR1 reads SEHNR; CDR2 reads FQNEAQ (reference sequence). The CDR3 region has the DNA TGTGCCAGCCCCCGGGCCGGGGGGACTAGCACAGATACGCAGTATTTT. Translated, it gives CASPRAGGTSTDTQYF.

A note on this clone: The same CDR3 also results from other DNA sequences found in this sample. The rearrangement joins TRBV10-3 to TRBJ2-7, with D tentatively TRBD2 (6 bases). The CDR3 has 14 amino acids. Deletions cut 6 bases from V and 5 bases from J, with 17 bases between. Germline loops: CDR1 ENHRY, CDR2 SYGVKD. The CDR3 region is CAISELGPGDEQYF. CDR3 nucleotide sequence: TGTGCCATCAGCGAGCTGGGGCCGGGGGACGAGCAGTACTTC.

In this sample, this clone turned up a few times. The J gene is TRBJ1-2, the V gene TRBV10-3; D possibly corresponds to TRBD1 (6 bases). Germline V gene data show CDR1 as ENHRY and CDR2 as SYGVKD. Trimming took off 10 bases at V and 3 bases at J, with 15 bases between the two ends. CDR3 size: 13 residues. CDR3 nucleotide sequence: TGTGCCACCCATCCGGACAGCCACTATGGCTACACCTTC. It codes for CATHPDSHYGYTF.

This chain uses TRBV29-1 with TRBJ1-1; 8 bases match TRBD1. Trimming at V came to 7 bases and at J to 1 base, leaving 2 bases not matched to a gene. Germline V CDR1 and CDR2: SQVTM, ANQGSEA. The CDR3 loop spans 12 amino acids. CDR3 sequence reads: CSGTGGNTEAFF. The CDR3 DNA is TGCAGCGGAACAGGGGGGAACACTGAAGCTTTCTTT.

The chain couples TRBV9 to TRBJ1-1; TRBD1 matches at 8 bases. Losses at the gene ends were 3 bases for V and 1 base for J; bases not matched to a gene: 2. The germline gives CDR1 SGDLS, CDR2 YYNGEE. The CDR3 is 14 amino acids. Here the CDR3 DNA reads TGTGCCAGCAGCGCCGGGACAGGGAACACTGAAGCTTTCTTT. Amino acids: CASSAGTGNTEAFF.